These 18 T cell receptor beta chains were sequenced from one sample in a study of T cell responses to AZD1222 COVID-19 vaccine. Method: immunoSEQ multiplex PCR; TCRdb's copy keeps in-frame clones and lacks some. The data hold some 140,000 clones, with 75% to 95% observed a single time. The material was peripheral blood, obtained 28 days after the second AZD1222 dose. All receptors come from an adult who received the AZD1222 COVID-19 vaccine.

CDR3 sequence reads: CASSQVLLTNEKLFF. DNA for the CDR3: TGTGCCAGCAGCCAAGTGTTGTTAACTAATGAAAAACTGTTTTTT. The chain joins TRBV3-1 (or the pseudogene TRBV3-2) to TRBJ1-4; D not resolved. The germline gives CDR1 LGHDT, CDR2 YNNKEL (reference sequence). The CDR3 contains 15 residues. Between the trimmed V and J ends, which lost 1 base and 1 base, there was a span of 7 bases.

This chain links TRBV5-1 with TRBJ2-6, with unresolved D. Germline CDR1 and CDR2: SGHRS and YFSETQ. The V end was cut by 0 bases, the J end by 1 base, with 5 bases between. The CDR3 spans 15 residues. In DNA form, the CDR3 reads TGCGCCAGCAGCTTGGTGGAGTCTGGGGCCAACGTCCTGACTTTC. Protein sequence: CASSLVESGANVLTF.

The V gene is TRBV18, the J gene TRBJ2-1; 8 nucleotides align to TRBD1. Germline V gene sequence: CDR1 KGHSH, CDR2 LQKENI. The length of the CDR3 is 15 residues. V was pared by 4 bases and J by 3 bases, with 5 bases of the junction left unmatched. DNA of the CDR3: TGTGCCAGCTCACTGGGGACAGGTGACTACAATGAGCAGTTCTTC. Its translation is CASSLGTGDYNEQFF. The whole variable domain, remainder taken from reference TRBV18 and TRBJ2-1, is NAGVMQNPRHLVRRRGQEARLRCSPMKGHSHVYWYRQLPEEGLKFMVYLQKENIIDESGMPKERFSAEFPKEGPSILRIQQVVRGDSAAYFCASSLGTGDYNEQFFGPGTRLTVL.

This clone appeared once. The gene calls are TRBV2 and TRBJ2-1; D may match TRBD1 or TRBD2 (5 bases each). V lost 6 bases and J 9 bases, leaving 9 bases between the germline ends. Germline V gene sequence: CDR1 SNHLY, CDR2 FYNNEI. The CDR3 runs to 11 residues. The CDR3 spells CASSGTGEQFF. DNA of the CDR3: TGTGCCAGCAGCGGGACCGGTGAGCAGTTCTTC.

The V call is TRBV2, the J call TRBJ1-1; 7 bases are shared with TRBD1. The CDR3 is 13 amino acids. CDR1 is SNHLY and CDR2 is FYNNEI in the germline V gene. V trimming: 4 bases; J trimming: 2 bases; junction bases outside the gene matches: 1. Here the CDR3 reads CASSGDSNTEAFF. The CDR3 DNA is TGTGCCAGCAGTGGGGACAGCAACACTGAAGCTTTCTTT.

This chain links TRBV2 with TRBJ1-5; D unclear. CDR3 length: 14 amino acids. Looked up from germline, CDR1 is SNHLY and CDR2 is FYNNEI. The V gene lost 5 bases and the J gene lost 0 bases, with 8 bases spanning the gap. The CDR3 coding sequence is TGTGCCAGCAGTTTGACGGATAGCAATCAGCCCCAGCATTTT. Its translation is CASSLTDSNQPQHF. Full variable domain (missing parts from reference TRBV2 and TRBJ1-5): EPEVTQTPSHQVTQMGQEVILRCVPISNHLYFYWYRQILGQKVEFLVSFYNNEISEKSEIFDDQFSVERPDGSNFTLKIRSTKLEDSAMYFCASSLTDSNQPQHFGDGTRLSIL.

This chain uses TRBV19 with TRBJ1-4; TRBD1 is a possible D gene (5 bases). Germline V lookup: CDR1 LNHDA, CDR2 SQIVND (reference sequence). V lost 5 bases and J 5 bases, leaving 12 bases between the germline ends. CDR3 length equals 14 residues. CDR3 residues: CASSSWEGNEKLFF. The CDR3 region has the DNA TGTGCCAGTAGTTCCTGGGAGGGGAATGAAAAACTGTTTTTT.

The chain couples TRBV2 to TRBJ2-1; a possible D gene is TRBD1 (6 bases). The CDR3 length is 16 residues. CDR1 is SNHLY and CDR2 is FYNNEI in the germline V gene. The V end lost 6 bases, the J end lost 4 bases, and 19 bases lay between the germline ends. This chain's CDR3 is CASRPIPGHLYNEQFF. The CDR3 bases are TGTGCCAGCAGACCAATCCCGGGACACCTATACAATGAGCAGTTCTTC. The whole variable domain, filled in from reference TRBV2 and TRBJ2-1, reads EPEVTQTPSHQVTQMGQEVILRCVPISNHLYFYWYRQILGQKVEFLVSFYNNEISEKSEIFDDQFSVERPDGSNFTLKIRSTKLEDSAMYFCASRPIPGHLYNEQFFGPGTRLTVL.

The chain has TRBV7-3 and TRBJ2-2, with 12 bases fitting TRBD2. The CDR3 length is 16 residues. Germline assignment: CDR1 SGHTA and CDR2 FQGTGA. The V segment lost 1 base and the J segment 6 bases; nucleotides outside the gene matches: 3. The CDR3 DNA sequence: TGTGCCAGCAGCTTAATAGGACTAGCGGGACCCGGGGAGCTGTTTTTT. Translating it yields CASSLIGLAGPGELFF.

This sequence joins TRBV12-3 or TRBV12-4 and TRBJ1-5, with D possibly matching TRBD1 (6 bases). Trimming shortened V by 6 bases and J by 4 bases, and 10 bases separated the two germline ends. CDR3 length: 13 residues. Here the CDR3 reads CASSGQPNQPQHF. Written as DNA, the CDR3 is TGTGCCAGCAGCGGACAGCCTAATCAGCCCCAGCATTTT.

The chain joins TRBV7-2 to TRBJ1-5; TRBD1 aligns across 8 bases. Germline CDR1 reads SGHTA; CDR2 reads FQGNSA. Trimming took 1 base from V and 9 from J; bases not matched to a gene: 2. CDR3 length: 13 amino acids. The CDR3 coding sequence is TGTGCCAGCAGCTTAGGGGACAGGCGGCCCCAGCATTTT. Protein: CASSLGDRRPQHF.

This clone was counted a single time. The CDR3 reads CAWLGYTF. CDR3 DNA sequence: TGTGCCTGGTTGGGCTACACCTTC. This sequence joins TRBV30 and TRBJ1-2; D remains ambiguous. Trimming removed 5 bases at V and 8 bases at J, with 3 bases between. Germline lookup yields CDR1 GTSNPN and CDR2 SVGIG (reference sequence). The CDR3 has 8 residues.

The chain combines TRBV5-1 with TRBJ1-1; 11 positions agree with TRBD1. The CDR3 spans 16 residues. V dropped 4 bases and J dropped 0; count of bases not matched to a gene: 5. Germline V gene data show CDR1 as SGHRS and CDR2 as YFSETQ. This chain's CDR3 is CASSQWTGGVNTEAFF. CDR3 sequence (DNA): TGCGCCAGCAGCCAATGGACAGGGGGCGTGAACACTGAAGCTTTCTTT. The whole variable domain, filled in from reference TRBV5-1 and TRBJ1-1, reads KAGVTQTPRYLIKTRGQQVTLSCSPISGHRSVSWYQQTPGQGLQFLFEYFSETQRNKGNFPGRFSGRQFSNSRSEMNVSTLELGDSALYLCASSQWTGGVNTEAFFGQGTRLTVV.

The genes are TRBV4-3 and TRBJ2-3; D is possibly TRBD1 (6 bases). Germline V CDR1 and CDR2: LGHNA, YSLEER. Trimming removed 5 bases from V and 3 bases from J, with 9 bases in between. The CDR3 length is 13 residues. CDR3 DNA sequence: TGCGCCAGCAGCTCCGGGACAACAGATACGCAGTATTTT. Amino acid sequence: CASSSGTTDTQYF.

V and J are TRBV12-3 or TRBV12-4 and TRBJ1-1, with no clear D. The CDR3 is 13 residues long. The V end was cut by 5 bases, the J end by 2 bases, with 9 bases between. The CDR3 loop reads CASSPQINTEAFF. The CDR3 DNA is TGTGCCAGCAGTCCACAAATAAACACTGAAGCTTTCTTT.

This rearrangement joins TRBV5-1 to TRBJ2-3; D is unclear. CDR1 is SGHRS, CDR2 YFSETQ, per germline. The V and J ends lost 8 bases and 6 bases respectively, with 16 bases between them. CDR3 length: 13 residues. The CDR3 DNA is TGCGCCAGTACGGACCGTATGGTCGATACGCAGTATTTT. Amino acids: CASTDRMVDTQYF.

This clone was recorded a few times. J is TRBJ1-2 and V is TRBV5-1; 8 nucleotides align to TRBD1. V dropped 0 bases and J dropped 7; count of bases not matched to a gene: 2. Germline loops: CDR1 SGHRS, CDR2 YFSETQ. The CDR3 has 13 residues. CDR3 bases: TGCGCCAGCAGCTTGGCAGGGGGCGGTGGCTACACCTTC. It encodes CASSLAGGGGYTF. Supplemented by reference TRBV5-1 and TRBJ1-2, the full variable domain reads KAGVTQTPRYLIKTRGQQVTLSCSPISGHRSVSWYQQTPGQGLQFLFEYFSETQRNKGNFPGRFSGRQFSNSRSEMNVSTLELGDSALYLCASSLAGGGGYTFGSGTRLTVV.

The gene calls are TRBV3-1 (or the pseudogene TRBV3-2) and TRBJ2-1; the D gene is possibly TRBD1 (5 bases). Per germline, CDR1 LGHDT and CDR2 YNNKEL (reference sequence). The CDR3 spans 15 residues. Trimming cost V 0 bases and J 3 bases, with 9 bases left between them. CDR3 region: CASSQEGQGYNEQFF. The CDR3 nucleotides read TGTGCCAGCAGCCAAGAAGGGCAGGGCTACAATGAGCAGTTCTTC.